This T cell receptor beta chain comes out of a study of regulatory and conventional T cells in RAG deficiency. Genomic DNA came from blood conventional CD4+ T cells gated CD25-low CD127-high. Study-level points and caveats: In Omenn syndrome, Treg and Tconv repertoires overlapped >80%. Shannon entropy fell and Simpson indices rose in RAG-deficient patients.

The repertoire was sequenced with immunoSEQ multiplex PCR; TCRdb's copy has only in-frame clones and lacks some. This sample has approximately 30,000 clones, with about 96% found just once. A remark on this clone: Its specificity is unknown.

V was pared by 4 bases and J by 4 bases, with 11 bases between. The germline V gene has CDR1 SGHRS and CDR2 YFSETQ. The CDR3 loop spans 13 amino acids. These data were also reused for a study on regulatory T cells. Turning to that study: The primer mix had 52 TRBV and 13 TRBJ primers. In patients, unique TRB V-J pairs were restricted and V/J usage skewed, especially in Tregs.

The source material was CD25- CD4+ T cells sorted from blood. The sequence was obtained from a human donor in good health. The gene calls are TRBV5-1 and TRBJ1-2; tentative D call: TRBD1 (5 bases). CDR3 coding DNA: TGCGCCAGCAGCACTGCTGACAGCTATGGCTACACCTTC. It codes for CASSTADSYGYTF.